The T cell receptor beta chain under discussion was sequenced for a study of shared clonotypes between healthy human individuals. Naive CD8 cells were CD45RO-negative, positively selected for CCR7, excluding terminally differentiated effector memory CD45RA+ cells. Sequencing was performed with immunoSEQ multiplex PCR; in TCRdb, only in-frame clones are kept and a portion is missing. The table includes 1.5 million to 2.5 million clones, approximately 95% detected once. This CDR3 spans 14 amino acids. Looked up from germline, CDR1 is SGHDT and CDR2 is YYEEEE. Deletions cut 0 bases from V and 2 bases from J, with 5 bases between.

The rearrangement joins TRBV5-6 to TRBJ2-2; D remains ambiguous. This TCR came from a man aged 18 to 30 in good health. The source material was naive CD8+ T cells sorted from blood. CDR3: CASSLDFNTGELFF. CDR3 coding DNA: TGTGCCAGCAGCTTGGACTTTAACACCGGGGAGCTGTTTTTT. The variable domain in full, with the rest retrieved from reference TRBV5-6 and TRBJ2-2, is DAGVTQSPTHLIKTRGQQVTLRCSPKSGHDTVSWYQQALGQGPQFIFQYYEEEERQRGNFPDRFSGHQFPNYSSELNVNALLLGDSALYLCASSLDFNTGELFFGEGSRLTVL.